In this sample, the clone carrying this T cell receptor beta chain turned up many times. Its antigen is as yet unknown. This entry belongs to a study of T cells in Graves' hyperthyroidism and ophthalmopathy. Amplification yielded TCR beta CDR3 regions, with RNA transcripts as the source. Researchers ran a first-round RT-PCR on the TCR CDR3 using the HTBI primer set. TCRdb fed the multiplex PCR reads into MiXCR, producing one record per CDR3 protein. The sample consists of 450,000 to 700,000 distinct CDR3 sequences, about half of them appearing once. Regarding the study as a whole: Within blood appeared most thyroid clonotypes that had expanded above 0.001. Ophthalmopathy was model-predicted a median approximately six months pre-onset.

Not enrolled were patients with uncontrolled infection, other autoimmune disease, pregnancy or lactation. Clinical symptoms, serum thyroxine, TRAb, thyroid ultrasound and orbital computed tomography established diagnosis. The receptor's source is an adult woman with Graves' disease, either hyperthyroidism or ophthalmopathy (not recorded which). Sequenced: peripheral blood or thyroid tissue (not recorded which).

CDR3 bases: TGTGCCAGCAGCTTAGGCGGGGACAGCTACGAGCAGTACTTC. It specifies CASSLGGDSYEQYF. This chain links TRBV13 with TRBJ2-7; the match to TRBD1 covers 7 bases. The CDR3 has 14 amino acids. After removal of 0 bases from V and 3 bases from J, the junction contained 2 bases not matched to a gene. Germline V gene sequence: CDR1 PRHDT, CDR2 FYEKMQ (reference sequence).